What follows is one TCR beta chain and its context. This entry belongs to a study of OX40 agonist ivuxolimab in advanced cancers. About the research overall: Males comprised 75% to 90% of the group, whose mean age was approximately 60 years (range about 20 to 85).

Assay: immunoSEQ multiplex PCR; the TCRdb copy retains only in-frame clones and omits some. Of about 86,000 clones detected, about 90% appear once; the ten largest clones hold roughly 8.9%. Germline-derived CDR1 and CDR2 are LNHDA and SQIVND (reference sequence). The V gene end was trimmed by 3 bases and the J gene end by 1 base; junction bases not matched to a gene: 1. The CDR3 has 14 residues. The chain joins TRBV19 to TRBJ2-5; TRBD2 aligns across 8 bases. This receptor was identified in an adult with an advanced solid tumor such as melanoma, head and neck, liver or kidney cancer. Sequenced material: CD4+ or CD8+ T cells sorted from blood, taken in a trial of the OX40 agonist ivuxolimab. The CDR3 sequence: CASSIRGGQETQYF. CDR3 in DNA: TGTGCCAGTAGTATTCGGGGGGGCCAAGAGACCCAGTACTTC.